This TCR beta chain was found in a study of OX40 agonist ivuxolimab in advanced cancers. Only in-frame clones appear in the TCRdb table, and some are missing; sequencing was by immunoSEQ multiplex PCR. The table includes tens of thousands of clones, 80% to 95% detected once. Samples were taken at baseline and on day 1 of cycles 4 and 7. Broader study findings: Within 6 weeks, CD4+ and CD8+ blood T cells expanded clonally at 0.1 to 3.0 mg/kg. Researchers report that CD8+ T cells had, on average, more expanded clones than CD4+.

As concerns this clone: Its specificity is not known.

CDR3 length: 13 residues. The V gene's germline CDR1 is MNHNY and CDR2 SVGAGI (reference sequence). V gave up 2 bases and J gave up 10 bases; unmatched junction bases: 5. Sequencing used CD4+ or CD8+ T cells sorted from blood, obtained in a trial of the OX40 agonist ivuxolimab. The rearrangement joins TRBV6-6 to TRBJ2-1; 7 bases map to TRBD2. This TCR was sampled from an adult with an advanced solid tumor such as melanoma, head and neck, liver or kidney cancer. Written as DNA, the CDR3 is TGTGCCAGCAGTTACACCTTGACTAGCGAGCAGTTCTTC. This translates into CASSYTLTSEQFF.